These 7 T cell receptor beta chains came from one sample sequenced in a study of T-cell reconstitution after alpha-beta-depleted transplantation in children. Unique molecular identifiers were incorporated during preparation of the TCRbeta library. Each CDR3 protein gets one entry after TCRdb re-called the PCR reads with MiXCR. The data show around 380,000 distinct CDR3 sequences, approximately 10% seen once. This specimen consisted of PBMCs from the stem cell graft donor, obtained from the stem cell graft. These receptors all stem from a human donor who donated a stem cell graft to a child with acute myeloid leukemia.

This clonotype occurred a few times. This chain links TRBV6-2 or TRBV6-3 with TRBJ2-7, with unresolved D. This CDR3 comprises 13 residues. V gave up 0 bases and J gave up 3 bases, with 6 bases separating them. Germline-derived CDR1 and CDR2 are MNHEY and SVGEGT. CDR3 in amino acids: CASSYSRDYEQYV. CDR3 DNA: TGTGCCAGCAGTTACTCGCGAGACTACGAGCAGTACGTC.

This clonotype was observed a handful of times. This chain joins TRBV12-3 or TRBV12-4 and TRBJ2-4; tentative D call: TRBD2 (6 bases). Between the trimmed V and J ends, which lost 3 bases and 8 bases, there was a span of 11 bases. There are 13 residues in the CDR3. This chain's CDR3 is CASSFWGEDIQYF. CDR3 in DNA: TGTGCCAGCAGTTTTTGGGGGGAGGACATTCAGTACTTC.

This clonotype was counted many times. The chain links TRBV29-1 to TRBJ2-3; the D gene is possibly TRBD1 (5 bases). The germline V gene has CDR1 SQVTM and CDR2 ANQGSEA. The CDR3 is made up of 14 amino acids. V was cut by 2 bases and J by 1 base, with 10 bases left in between. The CDR3 loop is CSVERGLGTDTQYF. In DNA form, the CDR3 reads TGCAGCGTTGAAAGGGGCTTAGGCACAGATACGCAGTATTTT.

The rearrangement joins TRBV9 to TRBJ2-1; no reliable D call. Trimming stripped 1 base from V and 3 bases from J, with 5 bases between. This CDR3 has 13 residues. Germline values: CDR1 SGDLS, CDR2 YYNGEE. In DNA form, the CDR3 reads TGTGCCAGCAGCGTATCCCTCTACAATGAGCAGTTCTTC. Translated: CASSVSLYNEQFF.

This clonotype was observed at least ten times. The chain combines TRBV10-3 with TRBJ1-1, with D uncertain. V was pared by 6 bases and J by 1 base, with 9 bases between. The CDR3 runs to 13 residues. Germline loops: CDR1 ENHRY, CDR2 SYGVKD. The CDR3 loop reads CAIRPRGNTEAFF. The CDR3 DNA sequence: TGTGCCATCAGACCTCGCGGGAACACTGAAGCTTTCTTT.

The rearrangement joins TRBV30 to TRBJ2-7, with D maybe TRBD1 (6 bases). Germline CDR1 GTSNPN, CDR2 SVGIG (reference sequence). The V gene lost 3 bases and the J gene lost 5 bases, with 11 bases spanning the gap. This CDR3 has 12 residues. The CDR3 sequence: CAWRLGAHEQYF. The CDR3 coding sequence is TGTGCCTGGAGGCTGGGGGCCCACGAGCAGTACTTC.

There are many counts of this clonotype. The V call is TRBV20-1, the J call TRBJ2-2; D gene uncertain. The V gene's germline CDR1 is DFQATT and CDR2 SNEGSKA (reference sequence). The V gene lost 1 base and the J gene lost 0 bases, with 6 bases spanning the gap. The CDR3 is 14 amino acids. This CDR3 is CSARGTANTGELFF. The CDR3 coding sequence is TGCAGTGCTAGAGGGACGGCGAACACCGGGGAGCTGTTTTTT.